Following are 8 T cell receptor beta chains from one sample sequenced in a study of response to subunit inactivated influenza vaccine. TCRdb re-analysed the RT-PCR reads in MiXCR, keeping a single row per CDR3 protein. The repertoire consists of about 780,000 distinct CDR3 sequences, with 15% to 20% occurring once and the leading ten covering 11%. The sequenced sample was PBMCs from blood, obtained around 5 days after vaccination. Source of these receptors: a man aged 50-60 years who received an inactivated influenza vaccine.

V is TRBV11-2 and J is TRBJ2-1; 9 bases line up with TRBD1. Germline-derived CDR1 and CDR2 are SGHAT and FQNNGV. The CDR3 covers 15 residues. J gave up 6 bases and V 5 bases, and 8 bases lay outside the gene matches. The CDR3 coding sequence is TGTGCCAGCAGCGAGACTAGGGGACAGGGCAATGAGCAGTTCTTC. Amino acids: CASSETRGQGNEQFF.

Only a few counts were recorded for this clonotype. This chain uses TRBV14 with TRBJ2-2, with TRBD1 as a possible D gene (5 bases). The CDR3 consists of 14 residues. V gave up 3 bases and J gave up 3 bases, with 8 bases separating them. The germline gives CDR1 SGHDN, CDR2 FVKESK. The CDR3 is CASSQIQDTGELFF. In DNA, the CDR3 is TGTGCCAGCAGCCAGATACAGGACACCGGGGAGCTGTTTTTT.

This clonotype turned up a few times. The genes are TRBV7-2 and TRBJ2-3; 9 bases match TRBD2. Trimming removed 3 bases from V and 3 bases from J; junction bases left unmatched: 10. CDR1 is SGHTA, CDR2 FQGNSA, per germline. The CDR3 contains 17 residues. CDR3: CASSFLSGGRVTDTQYF. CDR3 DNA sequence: TGTGCCAGCAGCTTTCTCTCGGGCGGGAGGGTGACAGATACGCAGTATTTT. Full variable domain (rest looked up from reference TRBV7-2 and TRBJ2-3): GAGVSQSPSNKVTEKGKDVELRCDPISGHTALYWYRQSLGQGLEFLIYFQGNSAPDKSGLPSDRFSAERTGGSVSTLTIQRTQQEDSAVYLCASSFLSGGRVTDTQYFGPGTRLTVL.

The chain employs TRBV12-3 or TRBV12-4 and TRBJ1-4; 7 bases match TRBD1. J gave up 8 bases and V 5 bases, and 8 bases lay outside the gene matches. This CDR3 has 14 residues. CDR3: CASSPRQGAEKLFF. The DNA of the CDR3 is TGTGCCAGCAGTCCCCGACAGGGAGCCGAAAAACTGTTTTTT.

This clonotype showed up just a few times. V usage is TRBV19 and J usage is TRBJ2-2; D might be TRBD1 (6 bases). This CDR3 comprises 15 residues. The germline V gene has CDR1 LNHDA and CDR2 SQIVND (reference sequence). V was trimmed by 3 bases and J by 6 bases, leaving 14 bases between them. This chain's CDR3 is CASSIDRIVAGELFF. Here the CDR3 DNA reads TGTGCCAGTAGTATTGACAGGATCGTTGCCGGGGAGCTGTTTTTT.

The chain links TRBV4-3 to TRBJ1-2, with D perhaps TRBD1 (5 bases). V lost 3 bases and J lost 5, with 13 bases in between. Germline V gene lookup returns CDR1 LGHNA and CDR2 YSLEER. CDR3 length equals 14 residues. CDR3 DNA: TGCGCCAGCAGCCACTCCGGGACTGCTTATGGCTACACCTTC. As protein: CASSHSGTAYGYTF.

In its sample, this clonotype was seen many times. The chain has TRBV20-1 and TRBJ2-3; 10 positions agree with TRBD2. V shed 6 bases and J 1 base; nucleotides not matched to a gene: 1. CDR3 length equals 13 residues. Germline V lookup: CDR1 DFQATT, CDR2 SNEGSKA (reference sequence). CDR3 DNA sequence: TGCAGTGCCGGGACTAGCGGCACAGATACGCAGTATTTT. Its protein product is CSAGTSGTDTQYF.

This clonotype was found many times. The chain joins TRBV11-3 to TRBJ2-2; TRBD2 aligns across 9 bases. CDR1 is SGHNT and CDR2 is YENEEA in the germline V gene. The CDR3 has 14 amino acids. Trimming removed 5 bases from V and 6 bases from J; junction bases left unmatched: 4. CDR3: CASSDRTSAGELFF. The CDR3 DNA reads TGTGCCAGCAGCGACCGGACTAGCGCCGGGGAGCTGTTTTTT.